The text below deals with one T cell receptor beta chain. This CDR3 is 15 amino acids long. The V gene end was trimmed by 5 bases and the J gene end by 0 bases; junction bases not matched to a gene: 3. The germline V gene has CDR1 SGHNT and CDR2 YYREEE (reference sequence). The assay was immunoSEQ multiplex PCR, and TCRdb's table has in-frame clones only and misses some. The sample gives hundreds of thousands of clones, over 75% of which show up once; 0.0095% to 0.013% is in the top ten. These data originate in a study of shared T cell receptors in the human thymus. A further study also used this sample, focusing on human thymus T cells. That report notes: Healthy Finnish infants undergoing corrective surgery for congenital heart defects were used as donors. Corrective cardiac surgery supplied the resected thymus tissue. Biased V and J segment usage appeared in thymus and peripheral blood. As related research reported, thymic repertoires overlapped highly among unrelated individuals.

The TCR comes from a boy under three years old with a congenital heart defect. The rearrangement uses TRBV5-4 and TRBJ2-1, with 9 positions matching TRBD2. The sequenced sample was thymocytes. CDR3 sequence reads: CASSRLADSYNEQFF. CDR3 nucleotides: TGTGCCAGCAGTCGACTAGCGGACTCCTACAATGAGCAGTTCTTC.